The next 32 T cell receptor beta chains were all read from a single sample in a study of blood T cell repertoires in COVID-19. TCRdb's copy holds only in-frame clones and misses some; the assay was immunoSEQ multiplex PCR. There are roughly 150,000 clones in the sample; approximately 90% occur only once, and about 28% lies in the top ten. The sequenced material came from peripheral blood. These receptors were taken from a human donor in a cohort sampled during active COVID-19.

The V and J genes are TRBV19 and TRBJ2-7; 8 nucleotides line up with TRBD2. The ends lost 2 bases at V and 5 bases at J; junction bases unmatched: 8. This CDR3 region has 15 residues. Germline CDR1 is LNHDA and CDR2 is SQIVND (reference sequence). The CDR3 nucleotides read TGTGCCAGTAGTATAATGGTCGGGGGGGCCAACGAGCAGTACTTC. It yields the protein CASSIMVGGANEQYF.

This clone was counted a few times. V and J are TRBV5-1 and TRBJ2-1; 14 nucleotides match TRBD2. From germline, CDR1 is SGHRS and CDR2 YFSETQ. This CDR3 has 16 amino acids. V gave up 4 bases and J gave up 8 bases; unmatched junction bases: 8. The CDR3 region is CASSMTSGGALDEQFF. CDR3 coding DNA: TGCGCCAGCAGCATGACTAGCGGGGGGGCACTGGATGAGCAGTTCTTC.

The chain uses TRBV3-1 (or the pseudogene TRBV3-2) and TRBJ1-2; D gene uncertain. V was cut by 1 base and J by 1 base, with 7 bases left in between. Germline-derived CDR1 and CDR2 are LGHDT and YNNKEL (reference sequence). This CDR3 has 14 amino acids. The CDR3 DNA reads as TGTGCCAGCAGCCAAGGGGCGAGTAACTATGGCTACACCTTC. It is translated as CASSQGASNYGYTF.

Worth noting for this clone: This specimen includes other DNA sequences encoding the same CDR3. The chain has TRBV7-2 and TRBJ2-1, with a weak D call TRBD2 (6 bases). Trimming took off 1 base at V and 4 bases at J, with 11 bases between the two ends. Germline V gene lookup returns CDR1 SGHTA and CDR2 FQGNSA. This CDR3 comprises 15 residues. CDR3 in amino acids: CASSLGQGGYNEQFF. The CDR3 coding sequence is TGTGCCAGCAGCTTAGGTCAGGGAGGATACAATGAGCAGTTCTTC.

The chain uses TRBV1 and TRBJ1-6; the table's D call, TRBD1, has no DNA check behind it. TRBV1 is a pseudogene. This CDR3 spans 18 amino acids. DNA for the CDR3: TGCACCATACCCCGGGACAGGGGAATTTACCCCCATAATTCACCCCTCCACTTT. This translates into CTIPRDRGIYPHNSPLHF.

The gene calls are TRBV4-1 and TRBJ2-5; tentative D call: TRBD1 (5 bases). There are 15 residues in the CDR3. Germline lookup yields CDR1 MGHRA and CDR2 YSYEKL. V was pared by 1 base and J by 1 base, with 10 bases between. In nucleotides, the CDR3 is TGCGCCAGCAGCCAAGTCGATGGGGCCCAAGAGACCCAGTACTTC. This codes for CASSQVDGAQETQYF.

The rearrangement joins TRBV6-5 to TRBJ1-1, with 7 positions matching TRBD1. V was clipped by 4 bases and J by 5 bases; unmatched bases: 1. The CDR3 is 12 residues long. Looked up from germline, CDR1 is MNHEY and CDR2 is SVGAGI. The CDR3 region has the DNA TGTGCCAGCAGTTCGACAGGGACTGAAGCTTTCTTT. The encoded protein is CASSSTGTEAFF.

V is TRBV5-5 and J is TRBJ1-1; 7 nucleotides match TRBD1. The CDR3 has 14 amino acids. V gave up 2 bases and J gave up 3 bases; unmatched junction bases: 4. Germline assignment: CDR1 SGHKS and CDR2 YYEKEE (reference sequence). The CDR3 spells CASSFTGVDTEAFF. In DNA form, the CDR3 reads TGTGCCAGCAGCTTTACAGGGGTAGACACTGAAGCTTTCTTT.

The chain joins TRBV7-8 to TRBJ2-2, with TRBD1 as a possible D gene (6 bases). Trimming took 3 bases from V and 3 from J, leaving 14 bases between them. CDR1 SGHVS and CDR2 FQNEAQ come from the germline V gene. This CDR3 spans 16 amino acids. The CDR3 reads CASSLNPQGDTGELFF. DNA of the CDR3: TGTGCCAGCAGCTTGAACCCACAGGGCGACACCGGGGAGCTGTTTTTT.

The chain links TRBV3-1 (or the pseudogene TRBV3-2) to TRBJ2-5, with a tentative D call TRBD2 (6 bases). V was trimmed by 1 base and J by 0 bases, leaving 12 bases between them. The germline CDR1 and CDR2 sequences are LGHDT and YNNKEL (reference sequence). There are 16 residues in the CDR3. CDR3 amino acids: CASSQGIWGDQETQYF. CDR3 bases: TGTGCCAGCAGCCAAGGGATCTGGGGGGACCAAGAGACCCAGTACTTC.

V is TRBV7-2 and J is TRBJ1-1; D not certain. The CDR3 has 14 residues. Trimming stripped 4 bases from V and 1 base from J, with 10 bases between. Germline V gives CDR1 SGHTA, CDR2 FQGNSA. The CDR3 protein is CASSSTPGNTEAFF. The CDR3, as DNA: TGTGCCAGCAGCTCCACCCCCGGGAACACTGAAGCTTTCTTT.

The V and J genes are TRBV7-3 and TRBJ2-3; 10 bases align to TRBD2. CDR1 and CDR2 (germline): SGHTA, FQGTGA. The CDR3 length is 15 residues. The V gene end was trimmed by 5 bases and the J gene end by 4 bases; junction bases not matched to a gene: 6. CDR3 region: CASSNSGGAADTQYF. CDR3 in DNA: TGTGCCAGCAGCAACAGCGGGGGGGCCGCAGATACGCAGTATTTT.

The rearrangement joins TRBV3-1 (or the pseudogene TRBV3-2) to TRBJ1-3, with 8 bases fitting TRBD1. Germline V gives CDR1 LGHDT, CDR2 YNNKEL (reference sequence). This CDR3 spans 15 amino acids. The trim removed 3 bases at V and 4 bases at J, leaving 5 bases unmatched. In DNA, the CDR3 is TGTGCCAGCAGCCAGCCTCAGGGGGCCGGAAACACCATATATTTT. Amino acids: CASSQPQGAGNTIYF.

The CDR3: CASGGVNTEAFF. In DNA form, the CDR3 reads TGTGCCAGTGGGGGCGTCAACACTGAAGCTTTCTTT. The gene calls are TRBV27 and TRBJ1-1; D might be TRBD1 (6 bases). The CDR3 length is 12 residues. Trimming stripped 9 bases from V and 2 bases from J, with 10 bases between. Per the germline V gene, CDR1 is MNHEY and CDR2 is SMNVEV (reference sequence).

J is TRBJ2-1 and V is TRBV7-3; TRBD1 matches at 8 bases. CDR3 size: 15 residues. The J segment lost 8 bases and the V segment lost 4 bases, leaving 10 bases of the junction unmatched. Germline CDR1 is SGHTA and CDR2 is FQGTGA. CDR3 sequence: CASSSEGTGRDEQFF. CDR3 coding DNA: TGTGCCAGCAGCTCCGAGGGGACAGGTCGGGATGAGCAGTTCTTC.

The chain couples TRBV5-4 to TRBJ2-3; 8 bases fit TRBD1. This CDR3 has 16 amino acids. The V gene's germline CDR1 is SGHNT and CDR2 YYREEE (reference sequence). V shed 0 bases and J 0 bases; nucleotides not matched to a gene: 3. CDR3 residues: CASSLGQGASTDTQYF. The DNA of the CDR3 is TGTGCCAGCAGCTTGGGGCAGGGGGCTAGCACAGATACGCAGTATTTT. The complete variable domain, with remaining parts taken from reference TRBV5-4 and TRBJ2-3, reads ETGVTQSPTHLIKTRGQQVTLRCSSQSGHNTVSWYQQALGQGPQFIFQYYREEENGRGNFPPRFSGLQFPNYSSELNVNALELDDSALYLCASSLGQGASTDTQYFGPGTRLTVL.

For the CDR3, the DNA is TGCAGTGCTAGTACAGGGAGCTCTGGGGCCAACGTCCTGACTTTC. The encoded protein is CSASTGSSGANVLTF. The genes are TRBV20-1 and TRBJ2-6; possible D gene TRBD1, 6 bases. The ends were cut back, 3 bases at V and 0 bases at J, with 9 bases in the middle. The CDR3 totals 15 residues. Germline CDR1 DFQATT, CDR2 SNEGSKA (reference sequence).

This sequence joins TRBV7-9 and TRBJ1-2, with D uncertain. The V and J ends lost 2 bases and 2 bases respectively, with 9 bases between them. This CDR3 spans 14 amino acids. Germline V CDR1 and CDR2: SEHNR, FQNEAQ (reference sequence). CDR3 nucleotides: TGTGCCAGCAGCTTAAGTGGGCGCAACTATGGCTACACCTTC. It codes for CASSLSGRNYGYTF.

The chain employs TRBV2 and TRBJ1-5; 8 positions match TRBD1. V lost 8 bases and J lost 0; bases outside the gene matches: 6. Per germline, CDR1 SNHLY and CDR2 FYNNEI. The length of the CDR3 is 15 residues. The CDR3 loop reads CASGGTGYSNQPQHF. Here the CDR3 DNA reads TGTGCCAGCGGGGGGACAGGATATAGCAATCAGCCCCAGCATTTT.

The genes are TRBV3-1 (or the pseudogene TRBV3-2) and TRBJ2-7; 10 bases agree with TRBD2. Germline CDR1 LGHDT, CDR2 YNNKEL (reference sequence). This CDR3 comprises 17 residues. Unmatched junction bases numbered 8, after V lost 1 base and J lost 2 bases. The CDR3 reads CASSQGWSGGGTYEQYF. CDR3 bases: TGTGCCAGCAGCCAAGGGTGGAGCGGGGGGGGCACCTACGAGCAGTACTTC.

J is TRBJ2-7 and V is TRBV7-8, with TRBD1 matching 8 bases. The CDR3 contains 15 residues. The junction had 9 bases not matched to a gene; V was cut back by 5 bases and J by 3 bases. CDR1 and CDR2 from the germline V gene are SGHVS and FQNEAQ. CDR3 coding DNA: TGTGCCAGCAGCCTCGGGACAGGAATATTCTACGAGCAGTACTTC. It codes for CASSLGTGIFYEQYF.

This clone was observed a few times. The rearrangement joins TRBV11-2 to TRBJ1-5; D call uncertain. The CDR3 extends over 14 amino acids. Trimming cost V 3 bases and J 5 bases, with 11 bases left between them. Germline assignment: CDR1 SGHAT and CDR2 FQNNGV. Written as DNA, the CDR3 is TGTGCCAGCAGCTTCACCGGGGTGGATCAGCCCCAGCATTTT. Its protein product is CASSFTGVDQPQHF.

This chain links TRBV7-2 with TRBJ2-2, with 7 positions matching TRBD2. The J segment lost 2 bases and the V segment lost 4 bases, leaving 7 bases of the junction unmatched. Germline V gives CDR1 SGHTA, CDR2 FQGNSA. The CDR3 runs to 16 residues. This CDR3 is CASSSRGGGNTGELFF. In DNA, the CDR3 is TGTGCCAGCAGCTCCCGGGGCGGGGGAAACACCGGGGAGCTGTTTTTT.

This clone was seen a few times. The genes are TRBV4-3 and TRBJ1-1, with 8 bases matching TRBD1. The CDR3 spans 13 residues. Germline-derived CDR1 and CDR2 are LGHNA and YSLEER. V dropped 0 bases and J dropped 14; count of bases not matched to a gene: 8. This CDR3 is CASSQDWGQVQFF. In nucleotides, the CDR3 is TGCGCCAGCAGCCAAGATTGGGGACAGGTCCAATTCTTT.

The genes are TRBV5-1 and TRBJ1-2; TRBD1 agrees at 8 bases. The length of the CDR3 is 14 residues. The germline V gene encodes CDR1 SGHRS and CDR2 YFSETQ. V trimming: 4 bases; J trimming: 3 bases; junction bases outside the gene matches: 5. The CDR3 region has the DNA TGCGCCAGCAGCATAGGACAGGGCTACTATGGCTACACCTTC. Translation: CASSIGQGYYGYTF.

In DNA, the CDR3 is TGTGCCAGCAGCGGCGGGACAGCTCCCTACGAGCAGTACTTC. It specifies CASSGGTAPYEQYF. The chain joins TRBV9 to TRBJ2-7; TRBD1 might be the D (7 bases). The V gene lost 3 bases and the J gene lost 2 bases, with 12 bases spanning the gap. The CDR3 covers 14 residues. From germline, CDR1 is SGDLS and CDR2 YYNGEE.

The genes are TRBV27 and TRBJ2-3; 15 bases align to TRBD2. Looked up from germline, CDR1 is MNHEY and CDR2 is SMNVEV (reference sequence). J was trimmed by 5 bases and V by 4 bases; bases with no gene match: 7. The CDR3 is 17 residues long. The CDR3 DNA follows: TGTGCCAGCAGTTCCGGACTAGCGGGGGGGCCTATAGATACGCAGTATTTT. It encodes CASSSGLAGGPIDTQYF.

This chain connects TRBV18 to TRBJ2-7, with D perhaps matching TRBD2 (5 bases). Germline V CDR1 and CDR2: KGHSH, LQKENI. The CDR3 extends over 12 amino acids. Between the trimmed V and J ends, which lost 4 bases and 6 bases, there was a span of 10 bases. The CDR3 reads CASSRGSPEQYF. In DNA, the CDR3 is TGTGCCAGCTCACGAGGGTCCCCCGAGCAGTACTTC.

The chain uses TRBV3-1 (or the pseudogene TRBV3-2) and TRBJ1-1, with unresolved D. V dropped 4 bases and J dropped 1 base, with 7 bases sitting between them. CDR1 LGHDT and CDR2 YNNKEL come from the germline V gene (reference sequence). This CDR3 has 13 residues. The CDR3 bases are TGTGCCAGCAGCCTTACAGCGAACACTGAAGCTTTCTTT. Translated, it gives CASSLTANTEAFF.

This chain joins TRBV9 and TRBJ1-3, with D uncertain. This CDR3 comprises 13 residues. The germline gives CDR1 SGDLS, CDR2 YYNGEE. V lost 4 bases, J lost 2 bases, and 7 bases lay in between. The CDR3 DNA reads as TGTGCCAGCAGCACCCTAACTGGAAACACCATATATTTT. As protein: CASSTLTGNTIYF.

CDR3 sequence reads: CASSYGLAGSTQQYF. CDR3 nucleotide sequence: TGTGCCAGCAGCTACGGACTAGCGGGGAGTACGCAGCAGTACTTC. The chain joins TRBV7-9 to TRBJ2-7, with TRBD2 matching over 12 bases. Germline V gene data show CDR1 as SEHNR and CDR2 as FQNEAQ (reference sequence). This CDR3 has 15 residues. Losses at the gene ends were 4 bases for V and 8 bases for J; bases not matched to a gene: 9.

Comments on this clone: One junction end disagrees with the germline gene, perhaps due to a read error. The V call is TRBV6-4, the J call TRBJ1-5; D possibly corresponds to TRBD1 (6 bases). Germline V gene sequence: CDR1 MRHNA, CDR2 SNTAGT. The CDR3 is made up of 11 amino acids. The CDR3 is CASSEDRLLGF. The DNA of the CDR3 is TGTGCCAGCAGTGAAGACAGGCTCCTCGGTTTT.